This T cell receptor beta chain was sequenced during a study of cytomegalovirus exposure and HLA in healthy donors. Study-level findings and limits: Earlier findings revealed that most TCR beta V segments proved productive either about 90% or about 30% of the time.

This PCR relied on a set of 60 Vbeta primers and 13 Jbeta primers. TCRdb keeps only in-frame clones here, not all; method: immunoSEQ multiplex PCR. Of under 100,000 clones listed, 65% to 80% were seen once; the top ten hold roughly 8%. The CDR3 length is 15 residues. Trimming shortened V by 0 bases and J by 2 bases, and 9 bases separated the two germline ends. Per the germline V gene, CDR1 is MRHNA and CDR2 is SNTAGT. To note about this clone: As yet, its antigen is unknown.

The clonotype comes from a human donor in good health. The sample consisted of PBMCs. J is TRBJ2-3 and V is TRBV6-4; a weak D match, TRBD2 (5 bases). The CDR3 nucleotides are TGTGCCAGCAGTGACTCGGTAGCGATCACAGATACGCAGTATTTT. It codes for CASSDSVAITDTQYF.